Only a few counts were recorded for the clone carrying this T cell receptor beta chain. The antigen is undetermined. The data stem from a study of vaccination effects on CD4 cells after COVID-19. Overall study: All study participants received two doses of BNT162b2 or mRNA-1273 vaccine.

Within the ViraFEST assay, antigen-specific CD4+ T cells underwent expansion with viral peptide pools prior to sequencing. The culture ran for 10 to 11 days, and then CD4+ T cells were isolated. The method was immunoSEQ multiplex PCR; TCRdb's version includes in-frame clones alone and lacks a portion of them. The sample has more than 25,000 clones, roughly two thirds seen once. General study findings and limits: Only a single clone (1 of 255 vaccine-induced clones in healthy vaccinees) cross-reacted with common cold coronaviruses.

The source is a human donor who received a COVID-19 vaccine. The material was CD4+ T cells from PBMCs cultured with HCoV-229E spike peptides, obtained before COVID-19 vaccination.

The CDR3 protein is CASSGPEGTQYF. In DNA, the CDR3 is TGCGCCAGCAGCGGCCCGGAAGGAACCCAGTACTTC. This chain links TRBV5-1 with TRBJ2-5; no firm D call. V lost 4 bases, J lost 8 bases, and 12 bases lay in between. CDR1 and CDR2 from the germline V gene are SGHRS and YFSETQ. This CDR3 has 12 residues.